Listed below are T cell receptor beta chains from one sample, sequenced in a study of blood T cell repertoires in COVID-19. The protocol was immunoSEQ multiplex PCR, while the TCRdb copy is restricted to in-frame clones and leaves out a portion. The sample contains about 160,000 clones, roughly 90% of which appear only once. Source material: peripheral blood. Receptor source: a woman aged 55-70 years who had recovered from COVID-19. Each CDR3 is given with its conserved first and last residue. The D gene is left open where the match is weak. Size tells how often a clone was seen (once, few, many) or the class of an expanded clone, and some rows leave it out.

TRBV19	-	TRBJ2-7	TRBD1	CASSGGTGPRDEQYF	TGTGCCAGTAGTGGCGGGACAGGGCCCCGGGACGAGCAGTACTTC
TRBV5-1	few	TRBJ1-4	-	CASSLVGTTNEKLFF	TGCGCCAGCAGCTTGGTCGGGACAACTAATGAAAAACTGTTTTTT
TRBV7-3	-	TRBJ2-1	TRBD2	CASSPRSLAGGNNEQFF	TGTGCCAGCAGCCCAAGGAGTCTAGCGGGGGGAAACAATGAGCAGTTCTTC
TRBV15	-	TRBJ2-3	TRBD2	CATSRAFIAGERRPSTDTQYF	TGTGCCACCAGCAGGGCCTTCATAGCGGGTGAGCGCCGACCTAGCACAGATACGCAGTATTTT
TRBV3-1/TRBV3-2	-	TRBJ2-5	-	CASSQEGAGQETQYF	TGTGCCAGCAGCCAAGAAGGGGCGGGGCAAGAGACCCAGTACTTC
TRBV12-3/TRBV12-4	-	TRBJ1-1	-	CASSLWRDTEAFF	TGTGCCAGCAGTTTATGGCGGGACACTGAAGCTTTCTTT
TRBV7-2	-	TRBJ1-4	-	CASSLDRTNEKLFF	TGTGCCAGCAGCTTAGACAGAACTAATGAAAAACTGTTTTTT
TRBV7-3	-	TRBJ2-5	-	CASSPMGASGSQETQYF	TGTGCCAGCAGCCCAATGGGGGCTAGCGGAAGCCAAGAGACCCAGTACTTC
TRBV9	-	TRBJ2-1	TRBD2	CASSVTTGTSGGASYNEQFF	TGTGCCAGCAGCGTAACCACAGGGACTAGCGGGGGGGCGTCCTACAATGAGCAGTTCTTC
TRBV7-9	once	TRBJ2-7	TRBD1	CASSFGQGNYEQYF	TGTGCCAGCAGCTTTGGACAGGGGAACTACGAGCAGTACTTC
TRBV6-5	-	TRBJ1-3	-	CASSVTRTGNTIYF	TGTGCCAGCAGCGTCACTCGCACTGGAAACACCATATATTTT
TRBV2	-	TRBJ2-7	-	CADRRLSSYEQYF	TGTGCCGACAGACGGTTGAGCTCCTACGAGCAGTACTTC
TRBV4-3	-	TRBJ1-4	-	CASSPLPSNNEKLFF	TGCGCCAGCAGCCCCTTACCATCTAATAATGAAAAACTGTTTTTT
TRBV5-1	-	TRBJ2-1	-	CASSRLEAGNMNEQFF	TGCGCCAGCAGTCGTCTCGAGGCAGGGAACATGAATGAGCAGTTCTTC
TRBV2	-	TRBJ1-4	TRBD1	CASRPRQGVNEKLFF	TGTGCCAGCAGGCCGAGACAGGGGGTTAATGAAAAACTGTTTTTT
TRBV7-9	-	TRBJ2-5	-	CASSLSLAGVEETQYF	TGTGCCAGCAGCTTATCCCTGGCAGGGGTAGAAGAGACCCAGTACTTC
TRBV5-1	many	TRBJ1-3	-	CASSLDRTGNTIYF	TGCGCCAGCAGCTTGGACAGGACTGGAAACACCATATATTTT
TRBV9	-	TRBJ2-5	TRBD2	CASSGGLAGEETQYF	TGTGCCAGCAGCGGTGGACTAGCGGGGGAAGAGACCCAGTACTTC
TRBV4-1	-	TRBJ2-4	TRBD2	CASSGTSIAKNIQYF	TGCGCCAGCAGCGGGACTAGTATAGCCAAAAACATTCAGTACTTC
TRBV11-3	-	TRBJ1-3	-	CASSDRGSGNTIYF	TGTGCCAGCAGCGACAGAGGCTCTGGAAACACCATATATTTT
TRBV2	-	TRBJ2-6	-	CASSEPGTGGANVLTF	TGTGCCAGCAGTGAACCGGGTACGGGAGGGGCCAACGTCCTGACTTTC
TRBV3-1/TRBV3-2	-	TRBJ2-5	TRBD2	CASSQGGSGGTQYF	TGTGCCAGCAGCCAGGGGGGCAGCGGGGGGACCCAGTACTTC
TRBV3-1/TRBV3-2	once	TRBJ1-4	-	CASSILTGNEKLFF	TGTGCCAGCAGCATTTTAACAGGGAACGAAAAACTGTTTTTT
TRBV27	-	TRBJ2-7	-	CASSTTVTDYEQYF	TGTGCCAGCAGTACGACAGTTACGGACTACGAGCAGTACTTC
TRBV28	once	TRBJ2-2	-	CASSLWSLKQGPGELFF	TGTGCCAGCAGTTTATGGTCGCTCAAACAGGGCCCCGGGGAGCTGTTTTTT
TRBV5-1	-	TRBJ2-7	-	CASSLGQLAYEQYF	TGCGCCAGCAGCTTGGGACAGCTAGCCTACGAGCAGTACTTC
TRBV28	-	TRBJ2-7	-	CASRASGGLSYEQYF	TGTGCCAGCAGGGCTTCAGGGGGGCTCTCCTACGAGCAGTACTTC
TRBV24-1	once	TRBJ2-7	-	CATSVSGHGPYEQYF	TGTGCCACCTCAGTATCCGGACACGGACCCTACGAGCAGTACTTC
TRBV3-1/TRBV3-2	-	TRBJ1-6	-	CASSQEGAGAHSPLHF	TGTGCCAGCAGCCAAGAAGGGGCAGGGGCGCATTCACCCCTCCACTTT
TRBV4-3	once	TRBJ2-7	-	CASSQQTQGHEQYF	TGCGCCAGCAGCCAACAAACCCAGGGGCACGAGCAGTACTTC
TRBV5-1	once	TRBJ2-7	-	CASSFTGGEVEQYF	TGCGCCAGCAGCTTCACAGGGGGGGAGGTCGAGCAGTACTTC
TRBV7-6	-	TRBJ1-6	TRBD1	CASSSGIVPGGSYNSPLHF	TGTGCCAGCAGCTCCGGGATCGTCCCAGGGGGCTCCTATAATTCACCCCTCCACTTT
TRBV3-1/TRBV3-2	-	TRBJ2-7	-	CASSQDGHEQYF	TGTGCCAGCAGCCAAGATGGCCACGAGCAGTACTTC
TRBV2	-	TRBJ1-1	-	CASSDRAEDTEAFF	TGTGCCAGCAGTGACAGGGCCGAGGACACTGAAGCTTTCTTT
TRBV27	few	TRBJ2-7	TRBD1	CASSSRTGESEQYF	TGTGCCAGCAGTTCCCGGACAGGGGAAAGCGAGCAGTACTTC
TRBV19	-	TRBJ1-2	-	CASSVTGNPYGYTF	TGTGCCAGTAGCGTTACAGGGAATCCCTATGGCTACACCTTC
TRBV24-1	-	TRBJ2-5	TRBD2	CATSDAGGGGQETQYF	TGTGCCACCAGTGATGCGGGGGGCGGAGGACAAGAGACCCAGTACTTC
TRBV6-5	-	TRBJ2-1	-	CASSYPGGDNEQFF	TGTGCCAGCAGTTACCCCGGAGGGGACAATGAGCAGTTCTTC
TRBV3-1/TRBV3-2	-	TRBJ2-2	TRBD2	CASSQPGLAGVTGELFF	TGTGCCAGCAGCCAACCGGGACTAGCGGGGGTCACCGGGGAGCTGTTTTTT
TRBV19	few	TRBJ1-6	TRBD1	CASRGTGVNSPLHF	TGTGCCAGTAGAGGGACAGGGGTTAATTCACCCCTCCACTTT
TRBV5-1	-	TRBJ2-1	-	CASSLWERELGNEQFF	TGCGCCAGCAGCTTGTGGGAACGGGAGCTTGGCAATGAGCAGTTCTTC
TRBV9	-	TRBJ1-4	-	CASSVVAGRVEKLFF	TGTGCCAGCAGCGTAGTGGCAGGGAGGGTTGAAAAACTGTTTTTT
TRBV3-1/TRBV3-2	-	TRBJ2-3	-	CASSQESSNTDTQYF	TGTGCCAGCAGCCAAGAGTCCAGTAACACAGATACGCAGTATTTT
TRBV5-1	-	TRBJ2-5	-	CASSLGAGPQETQYF	TGCGCCAGCAGCTTGGGGGCAGGGCCTCAGGAGACCCAGTACTTC
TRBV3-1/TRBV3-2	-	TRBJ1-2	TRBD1	CASSQGDRWSGYTF	TGTGCCAGCAGCCAAGGGGACAGGTGGAGTGGCTACACCTTC
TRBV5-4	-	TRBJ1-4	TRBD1	CASSLQGAGTNEKLFF	TGTGCCAGCAGCTTACAGGGGGCCGGGACTAATGAAAAACTGTTTTTT
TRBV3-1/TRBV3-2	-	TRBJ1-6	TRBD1	CASSQGTGDSPLHF	TGTGCCAGCAGCCAAGGGACAGGGGATTCACCCCTCCACTTT
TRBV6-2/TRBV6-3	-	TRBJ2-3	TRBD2	CASSSLGISGVRTDTQYF	TGTGCCAGCAGTTCCCTCGGGATTAGCGGGGTCCGCACAGATACGCAGTATTTT
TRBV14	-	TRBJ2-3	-	CASSPKKGAPSTDTQYF	TGTGCCAGCAGCCCCAAGAAAGGGGCACCTAGCACAGATACGCAGTATTTT
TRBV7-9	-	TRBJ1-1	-	CASSLARTENTEAFF	TGTGCCAGCAGCTTAGCGAGGACAGAGAACACTGAAGCTTTCTTT
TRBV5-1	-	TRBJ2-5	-	CASSLEGLETQYF	TGCGCCAGCAGCTTAGAGGGCTTAGAGACCCAGTACTTC
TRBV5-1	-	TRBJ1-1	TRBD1	CASSLGGQGAMTEAFF	TGCGCCAGCAGCTTGGGCGGACAGGGGGCGATGACTGAAGCTTTCTTT
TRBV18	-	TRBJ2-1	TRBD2	CASSPGPIAGEGNNEQFF	TGTGCCAGCTCACCAGGCCCCATAGCGGGGGAGGGAAACAATGAGCAGTTCTTC
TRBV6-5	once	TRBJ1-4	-	CATSLTNEKLFF	TGTGCCACCAGCCTTACTAATGAAAAACTGTTTTTT
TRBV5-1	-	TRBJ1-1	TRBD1	CASSQTGGIPSNAFF	TGCGCCAGCAGCCAGACAGGGGGAATTCCTTCGAACGCTTTCTTT
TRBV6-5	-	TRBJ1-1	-	CAAGGRSTEAFF	TGTGCCGCGGGGGGCAGGAGCACTGAAGCTTTCTTT
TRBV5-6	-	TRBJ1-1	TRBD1	CASKKGARTEAFF	TGTGCCAGCAAAAAGGGGGCACGGACTGAAGCTTTCTTT